This is a list of T cell receptor beta chains from one sample in a study of blood T cell repertoires in COVID-19. TCRdb's table, derived via immunoSEQ multiplex PCR, lists solely in-frame clones and lacks some. The sample contains roughly 190,000 clones, around 94% of which appear only once. The sample comprised peripheral blood. Receptor source: a man aged 25 to 40 with COVID-19, enrolled during active disease. Both conserved end residues are part of each CDR3. The D gene is left open where the match is weak.

d_gene,v_gene,j_gene,CDR3aa
-,TRBV6-5,TRBJ1-3,CASSYRASGNTIYF
TRBD2,TRBV5-6,TRBJ2-3,CASSLSSGGALSDTQYF
-,TRBV4-1,TRBJ2-3,CASSQDPRTFGPDTQYF
-,TRBV15,TRBJ2-5,CATSRDKGQGQETQYF
TRBD2,TRBV19,TRBJ2-6,CASGGASSGANVLTF
-,TRBV5-1,TRBJ1-2,CASSLGQVANYGYTF
TRBD1,TRBV27,TRBJ1-2,CASRALDRGYGYTF
-,TRBV5-4,TRBJ1-2,CASSDQGRAHTF
-,TRBV6-5,TRBJ1-1,CASSYSLNTEAFF
TRBD1,TRBV3-1/TRBV3-2,TRBJ1-5,CASSVQGDSNQPQHF
-,TRBV7-9,TRBJ1-2,CASSAGTFGYTF
-,TRBV18,TRBJ1-2,CASSPGRDYGYTF
-,TRBV11-2,TRBJ1-1,CASTNGQAAFF
TRBD2,TRBV6-5,TRBJ2-5,CASSYGTSGETQYF
TRBD1,TRBV6-5,TRBJ1-3,CASSFDRDANTIYF
-,TRBV11-2,TRBJ2-4,CASSFRSSAKNIQYF
TRBD2,TRBV24-1,TRBJ2-1,CATSDSAGGYNEQFF
-,TRBV24-1,TRBJ2-1,CATSRGGTNDEQFF
TRBD2,TRBV27,TRBJ2-7,CASSLSGGAGEQYF
-,TRBV5-1,TRBJ1-5,CASSLGDYSNQPQHF
-,TRBV5-1,TRBJ1-6,CASSLAQAGDSPLHF
-,TRBV19,TRBJ1-1,CATSGSAGLNTEAFF
TRBD1,TRBV10-3,TRBJ2-5,CAISDDRVRETQYF
TRBD2,TRBV27,TRBJ2-3,CASRRLAGDTDTQYF
-,TRBV5-1,TRBJ2-7,CASSLGLASSAEQYF
TRBD2,TRBV30,TRBJ2-3,CAWSTSGGAQYF
TRBD2,TRBV9,TRBJ2-7,CASSVGGLAEYEQYF
TRBD1,TRBV5-1,TRBJ1-4,CASTGQTDEKLFF
-,TRBV9,TRBJ1-3,CASSVEDSGNTIYF